This T cell receptor (beta chain) was sequenced during a study of T cell responses to AZD1222 COVID-19 vaccine. Regarding the study as a whole: AZD1222 recipients seropositive at baseline numbered only 6 or 7. Clonal diversity was possibly underestimated; the donors were predominantly white British and more often female.

In the case of this clone: Its antigen remains unknown.

Sequenced by immunoSEQ multiplex PCR; TCRdb stores in-frame clones only, minus some. The table includes 140,000 to 150,000 clones, approximately 88% detected once. The receptor was derived from an adult in good health. The input for sequencing was peripheral blood, taken on day 0 of AZD1222 vaccination.

The CDR3 DNA reads as TGTGCCATCGGCCGGGACAGCAATCAGCCCCAGCATTTT. Encoded protein: CAIGRDSNQPQHF. The chain couples TRBV10-3 to TRBJ1-5; D might be TRBD1 (5 bases). Trimming cost V 8 bases and J 1 base, with 9 bases left between them. The CDR3 is 13 residues long. Per germline, CDR1 ENHRY and CDR2 SYGVKD.